This T cell receptor (beta chain) was identified in a study of T-cell reconstitution after alpha-beta-depleted transplantation in children listed by TCRdb under 2016. As for the study more broadly: T-cell immune reconstitution after TCRalphabeta/CD19-depleted allogeneic hematopoietic cell transplantation in children was quantitatively tracked in the study by means of TCR repertoire profiling.

Library generation was performed with PCR. The sequencer listed for this sample is Illumina HiSeq 2500. To normalize quantification of the TCRbeta repertoire, the TCR libraries were built with molecular barcoding that relied on unique molecular identifiers. Starting from the raw public reads, TCRdb applied fastp trimming at Q25, assembled clones with MiXCR and retained in-frame beta chains. One record per CDR3 amino acid sequence lists the most common genes and DNA. This sample is represented by around 680,000 distinct CDR3 sequences; around a sixth of them were singletons. The ten most abundant clones make up 1.1% of the sample. The CDR3 goes from the cysteine to the phenylalanine over 13 residues. Of the read, only the CDR3 DNA is kept; its 39 bases are in frame from base 1. The germline V gene (reference sequence) gives CDR1 as DFQATT and CDR2 as SNEGSKA. V drops 4 bases and J drops 3 bases, leaving 10 bases in between.

This clonotype was seen many times. No antigen is known for it. No base-level quality is on record; no much larger clone is a single base apart. Recombination joined TRBV20-1 with TRBJ2-1, with the D gene uncertain. Material: PBMCs from the stem cell graft donor, obtained from the stem cell graft. This TCR was sampled from a human donor who donated a stem cell graft to a child with acute myeloid leukemia. The CDR3 reads as follows: CSAIPGNYNEQFF. In nucleotides, the sequence is TGCAGTGCTATCCCTGGGAACTACAATGAGCAGTTCTTC.